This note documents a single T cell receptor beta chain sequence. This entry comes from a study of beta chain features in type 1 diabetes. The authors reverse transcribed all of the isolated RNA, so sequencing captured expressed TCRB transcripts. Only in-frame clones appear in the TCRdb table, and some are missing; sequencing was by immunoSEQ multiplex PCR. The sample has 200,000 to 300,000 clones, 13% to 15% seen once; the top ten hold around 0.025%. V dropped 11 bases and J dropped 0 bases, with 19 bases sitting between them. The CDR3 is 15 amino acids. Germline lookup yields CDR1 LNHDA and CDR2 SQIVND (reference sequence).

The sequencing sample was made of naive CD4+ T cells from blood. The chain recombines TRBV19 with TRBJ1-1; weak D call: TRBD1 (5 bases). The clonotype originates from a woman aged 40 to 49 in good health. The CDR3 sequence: CAGLDPRVLNTEAFF. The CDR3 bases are TGTGCCGGGCTAGATCCCAGGGTTTTGAACACTGAAGCTTTCTTT.